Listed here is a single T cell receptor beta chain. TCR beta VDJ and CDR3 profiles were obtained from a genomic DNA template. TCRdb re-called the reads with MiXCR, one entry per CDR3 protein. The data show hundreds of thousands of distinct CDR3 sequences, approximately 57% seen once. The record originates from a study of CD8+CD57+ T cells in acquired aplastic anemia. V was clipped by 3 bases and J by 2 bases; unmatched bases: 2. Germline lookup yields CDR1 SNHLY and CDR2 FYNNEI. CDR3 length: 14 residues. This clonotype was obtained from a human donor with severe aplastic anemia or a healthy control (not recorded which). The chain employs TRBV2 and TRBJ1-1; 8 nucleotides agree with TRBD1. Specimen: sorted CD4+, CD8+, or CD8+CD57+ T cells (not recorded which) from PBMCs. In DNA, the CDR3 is TGTGCCAGCAGTGAGGACAGGGCTAACACTGAAGCTTTCTTT. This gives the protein CASSEDRANTEAFF.